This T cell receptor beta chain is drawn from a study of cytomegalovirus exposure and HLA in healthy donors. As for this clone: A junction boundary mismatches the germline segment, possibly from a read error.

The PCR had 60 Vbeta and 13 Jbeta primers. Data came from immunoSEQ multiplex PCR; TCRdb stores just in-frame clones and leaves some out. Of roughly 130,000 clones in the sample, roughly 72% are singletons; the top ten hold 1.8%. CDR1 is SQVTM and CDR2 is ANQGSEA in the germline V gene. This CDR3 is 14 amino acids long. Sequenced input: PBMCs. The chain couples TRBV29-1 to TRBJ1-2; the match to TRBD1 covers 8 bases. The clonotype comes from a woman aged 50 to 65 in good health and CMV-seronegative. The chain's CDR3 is CSVGGETGAQGYPF. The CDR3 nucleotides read TGCAGCGTGGGGGGGGAGACAGGGGCGCAGGGCTACCCCTTC.